Below are 26 T cell receptor beta chains sequenced from a single sample in a study of cytomegalovirus exposure and HLA in healthy donors. The PCR was carried out with 60 Vbeta primers and 13 Jbeta primers. TCRdb keeps only in-frame clones here, not all; method: immunoSEQ multiplex PCR. The sample includes 140,000 to 150,000 clones, around 75% of them seen just once. The sequenced material came from PBMCs. These receptors all come from a man aged 55 to 70 in good health and CMV-seronegative.

The chain recombines TRBV19 with TRBJ2-4, with TRBD2 matching over 14 bases. The V and J ends lost 1 base and 0 bases, in that order; junction bases with no gene match: 8. Germline V CDR1 and CDR2: LNHDA, SQIVND (reference sequence). The CDR3 covers 20 residues. The CDR3 region has the DNA TGTGCCAGTAGTATAGTGACTAGCGGGAGGGCCTATGAAGCCAAAAACATTCAGTACTTC. This translates into CASSIVTSGRAYEAKNIQYF.

This sequence joins TRBV4-1 and TRBJ2-7, with 10 bases that match TRBD1. Germline V gene data show CDR1 as MGHRA and CDR2 as YSYEKL. Unmatched junction bases numbered 13, after V lost 0 bases and J lost 5 bases. This CDR3 has 18 residues. The CDR3 coding sequence is TGCGCCAGCAGCCAAGATGAGACCTTGACAGGGGGCTTCGACGAGCAGTACTTC. Amino acids: CASSQDETLTGGFDEQYF.

V gene TRBV30 combines with J gene TRBJ2-3; 13 bases are shared with TRBD2. Germline V gives CDR1 GTSNPN, CDR2 SVGIG (reference sequence). Trimming at V came to 3 bases and at J to 9 bases, leaving 12 bases not matched to a gene. This CDR3 region has 16 residues. CDR3 bases: TGTGCCTGGAGAGTATCCGGGACTAGCGGGATTGGCACGCAGTATTTT. Translation gives CAWRVSGTSGIGTQYF.

The V call is TRBV9, the J call TRBJ2-7; 8 nucleotides align to TRBD2. Germline V gene sequence: CDR1 SGDLS, CDR2 YYNGEE. The CDR3 contains 14 residues. Trimming at V came to 3 bases and at J to 7 bases, leaving 9 bases not matched to a gene. CDR3 amino acids: CASSELAADGEQYF. CDR3 nucleotides: TGTGCCAGCAGCGAACTAGCGGCGGATGGGGAGCAGTACTTC.

The chain has TRBV6-5 and TRBJ2-7, with D tentatively TRBD1 (6 bases). The V end was cut by 6 bases, the J end by 6 bases, with 9 bases between. The CDR3 totals 11 residues. From germline, CDR1 is MNHEY and CDR2 SVGAGI. The CDR3 protein is CASSDRFEQYF. As DNA, the CDR3 is TGTGCCAGCAGCGACAGGTTCGAGCAGTACTTC.

The rearrangement links TRBV25-1 to TRBJ2-4; D not resolved. The CDR3 consists of 12 residues. V dropped 5 bases and J dropped 11 bases, with 13 bases sitting between them. CDR1 and CDR2 from the germline V gene are MGHDK and SYGVNS. The CDR3 spells CASSSFGWFQYF. CDR3 DNA: TGTGCCAGCAGTAGCTTCGGGTGGTTTCAGTACTTC. Full variable domain (rest looked up from reference TRBV25-1 and TRBJ2-4): EADIYQTPRYLVIGTGKKITLECSQTMGHDKMYWYQQDPGMELHLIHYSYGVNSTEKGDLSSESTVSRIRTEHFPLTLESARPSHTSQYLCASSSFGWFQYFGAGTRLSVL.

The rearrangement uses TRBV10-3 and TRBJ1-4, with D maybe TRBD1 (6 bases). There are 15 residues in the CDR3. Germline lookup yields CDR1 ENHRY and CDR2 SYGVKD. Trimming cost V 2 bases and J 8 bases, with 15 bases left between them. The chain's CDR3 is CAISETGQGKEKLFF. The CDR3 nucleotides are TGTGCCATCAGTGAGACGGGGCAGGGGAAGGAAAAACTGTTTTTT.

The chain employs TRBV30 and TRBJ1-6, with D possibly TRBD1 on 6 matching bases. Trimming took 2 bases from V and 10 from J, leaving 21 bases between them. From germline, CDR1 is GTSNPN and CDR2 SVGIG (reference sequence). The CDR3 contains 16 residues. As DNA, the CDR3 is TGTGCCTGGAGTTGGGGAGGGGGGTATTCGAGGTCACCCCTCCACTTT. Encoded protein: CAWSWGGGYSRSPLHF.

The J gene is TRBJ1-1, the V gene TRBV19; TRBD1 matches 10 bases. In germline, CDR1 is LNHDA, CDR2 SQIVND (reference sequence). V was pared by 5 bases and J by 11 bases, with 11 bases of the junction left unmatched. CDR3 length: 14 residues. Written as DNA, the CDR3 is TGTGCCAGTAGTGTCCCCGGGACAGGGGCCCAGGCTTTCTTT. Protein: CASSVPGTGAQAFF.

The rearrangement links TRBV11-2 to TRBJ2-1; D may be TRBD1 (6 bases). CDR3 length equals 12 residues. Germline V gene lookup returns CDR1 SGHAT and CDR2 FQNNGV. Between the trimmed V and J ends, which lost 4 bases and 9 bases, there was a span of 10 bases. The DNA of the CDR3 is TGTGCCAGCAGCTCGACAGGCGGTGAGCAGTTCTTC. Its protein is CASSSTGGEQFF.

Worth noting for this clone: This CDR3 is also generated by other DNA sequences in the sample. J is TRBJ2-3 and V is TRBV18; 9 nucleotides align to TRBD1. Germline V gene data show CDR1 as KGHSH and CDR2 as LQKENI. This CDR3 contains 15 residues. Trimming at V came to 3 bases and at J to 1 base, leaving 2 bases not matched to a gene. CDR3: CASSPRQGGTDTQYF. The CDR3 DNA is TGTGCCAGCTCACCCCGACAGGGGGGCACAGATACGCAGTATTTT.

The chain couples TRBV19 to TRBJ1-5; 7 bases are shared with TRBD1. Germline V gives CDR1 LNHDA, CDR2 SQIVND (reference sequence). V shed 7 bases and J 3 bases; nucleotides not matched to a gene: 6. The CDR3 sequence is 14 residues long. Here the CDR3 DNA reads TGTGCCAGTACGGCCAGGGGGTTCAATCAGCCCCAGCATTTT. It translates to CASTARGFNQPQHF.

The chain combines TRBV28 with TRBJ2-5; D call uncertain. Trimming removed 6 bases from V and 3 bases from J, with 8 bases in between. In germline, CDR1 is MDHEN, CDR2 SYDVKM. This CDR3 spans 12 amino acids. The CDR3 DNA reads as TGTGCCAGCAGCCTAGGTGAAGAGACCCAGTACTTC. This gives the protein CASSLGEETQYF.

The chain carries TRBV7-2 and TRBJ2-7; TRBD1 matches at 10 bases. V shed 1 base, J shed 5 bases, and the junction held 2 bases outside the gene matches. This CDR3 spans 14 amino acids. The V gene's germline CDR1 is SGHTA and CDR2 FQGNSA. CDR3 sequence (DNA): TGTGCCAGCAGCTTAGTGGGGACAGGGGACGAGCAGTACTTC. It encodes CASSLVGTGDEQYF. Drawing the rest from reference TRBV7-2 and TRBJ2-7, the complete variable domain is GAGVSQSPSNKVTEKGKDVELRCDPISGHTALYWYRQSLGQGLEFLIYFQGNSAPDKSGLPSDRFSAERTGGSVSTLTIQRTQQEDSAVYLCASSLVGTGDEQYFGPGTRLTVT.

The V call is TRBV5-6, the J call TRBJ2-6; TRBD1 is a possible D gene (5 bases). The germline CDR1 and CDR2 sequences are SGHDT and YYEEEE. This CDR3 spans 14 amino acids. Trimming removed 7 bases from V and 0 bases from J, with 8 bases in between. The CDR3 loop reads CASRQRSGANVLTF. The DNA of the CDR3 is TGTGCCAGCCGACAGCGCTCTGGGGCCAACGTCCTGACTTTC. Complete variable domain (other parts from reference TRBV5-6 and TRBJ2-6): DAGVTQSPTHLIKTRGQQVTLRCSPKSGHDTVSWYQQALGQGPQFIFQYYEEEERQRGNFPDRFSGHQFPNYSSELNVNALLLGDSALYLCASRQRSGANVLTFGAGSRLTVL.

This clone turned up a few times. The chain recombines TRBV5-4 with TRBJ2-7, with TRBD2 identical over 12 bases. This CDR3 contains 14 residues. V gave up 3 bases and J gave up 7 bases; unmatched junction bases: 5. From germline, CDR1 is SGHNT and CDR2 YYREEE (reference sequence). This chain's CDR3 is CASSWTSGISEQYF. The CDR3 DNA sequence: TGTGCCAGCAGCTGGACTAGCGGGATTTCTGAGCAGTACTTC.

The chain is built from TRBV7-8 and TRBJ1-5; D not certain. This CDR3 is 16 amino acids long. Per the germline V gene, CDR1 is SGHVS and CDR2 is FQNEAQ. V was trimmed by 1 base and J by 0 bases, leaving 10 bases between them. The CDR3 sequence is CASSLGGRNSNQPQHF. The DNA for the CDR3 is TGTGCCAGCAGCTTAGGTGGCAGGAATAGCAATCAGCCCCAGCATTTT.

This clone was observed a few times. The V call is TRBV9, the J call TRBJ2-5, with a possible D match to TRBD1 (6 bases). Germline assignment: CDR1 SGDLS and CDR2 YYNGEE. V was trimmed by 3 bases and J by 4 bases, leaving 22 bases between them. This CDR3 is 17 amino acids long. CDR3 nucleotides: TGTGCCAGCAGCGGAGTACGCTTACAGGGCATGATAGAGACCCAGTACTTC. Translated: CASSGVRLQGMIETQYF.

The DNA of the CDR3 is TGTGCCAGCAGTTTCGGACAGGGGTCCTACGAGCAGTACTTC. This gives the protein CASSFGQGSYEQYF. V is TRBV27 and J is TRBJ2-7; 9 nucleotides line up with TRBD1. CDR3 size: 14 residues. Germline CDR1 and CDR2: MNHEY and SMNVEV (reference sequence). The V gene end was trimmed by 3 bases and the J gene end by 1 base; junction bases not matched to a gene: 1.

The rearrangement uses TRBV27 and TRBJ1-1; 9 nucleotides line up with TRBD1. Germline CDR1 is MNHEY and CDR2 is SMNVEV (reference sequence). V lost 6 bases and J lost 3; bases outside the gene matches: 8. This CDR3 region has 15 residues. Here the CDR3 reads CASRVGQGRDTEAFF. The CDR3 DNA follows: TGTGCCAGCAGAGTGGGACAGGGAAGGGACACTGAAGCTTTCTTT.

The chain carries TRBV10-3 and TRBJ2-6, with D uncertain. The CDR3 extends over 18 amino acids. The ends were cut back, 6 bases at V and 0 bases at J, with 18 bases in the middle. The germline gives CDR1 ENHRY, CDR2 SYGVKD. CDR3 nucleotides: TGTGCCATCAGCCCGGGTCTGGGTAGCTTCTCTGGGGCCAACGTCCTGACTTTC. Its translation: CAISPGLGSFSGANVLTF.

The J gene is TRBJ2-1, the V gene TRBV30; D unresolved. V was cut by 1 base and J by 4 bases, with 11 bases left in between. CDR1 and CDR2 from the germline V gene are GTSNPN and SVGIG (reference sequence). The CDR3 totals 14 residues. In DNA, the CDR3 is TGTGCCTGGAGTGAAATATCTAGGTACAATGAGCAGTTCTTC. It translates to CAWSEISRYNEQFF.

The chain links TRBV7-9 to TRBJ1-2; D call uncertain. This CDR3 has 13 amino acids. Germline CDR1 is SEHNR and CDR2 is FQNEAQ (reference sequence). V was pared by 0 bases and J by 6 bases, with 8 bases between. Here the CDR3 reads CASSLANADGYTF. In DNA form, the CDR3 reads TGTGCCAGCAGCTTAGCGAACGCAGATGGCTACACCTTC.

The chain combines TRBV2 with TRBJ2-7; 7 nucleotides agree with TRBD1. The V and J ends lost 6 bases and 1 base, in that order; junction bases with no gene match: 6. Germline V gene sequence: CDR1 SNHLY, CDR2 FYNNEI. The CDR3 has 14 amino acids. As DNA, the CDR3 is TGTGCCAGCAGCCTGGACAGGTTTTCCTACGAGCAGTACTTC. Its translation is CASSLDRFSYEQYF.

The genes are TRBV5-1 and TRBJ2-7; 12 bases align to TRBD1. Germline V CDR1 and CDR2: SGHRS, YFSETQ. The CDR3 loop spans 15 amino acids. Losses at the gene ends were 4 bases for V and 2 bases for J; bases not matched to a gene: 4. The CDR3 region has the DNA TGCGCCAGCAGCACGGGACAGGGGGCCGCCTACGAGCAGTACTTC. Its translation: CASSTGQGAAYEQYF.

V and J are TRBV28 and TRBJ1-2, with 8 bases fitting TRBD1. The V segment lost 6 bases and the J segment 5 bases; nucleotides outside the gene matches: 8. The germline gives CDR1 MDHEN, CDR2 SYDVKM. The CDR3 is 14 residues long. CDR3 bases: TGTGCCAGCAGACTGCAGGGGGCGAAGTATGGCTACACCTTC. Translated: CASRLQGAKYGYTF.